The 12 T cell receptor beta chains given below trace back to one sample, sequenced in a study of CD8 T cells in ankylosing spondylitis. Study-level results: Made up of about eight highly homologous variants, a TCR beta motif appeared characteristic of ankylosing spondylitis blood.

These receptors' antigens are unknown. TCRdb re-called the 5' RACE reads with MiXCR, one entry per CDR3 protein. The sample holds 500,000 to 650,000 distinct CDR3 sequences, 5.3% seen once. Sample: blood, either unsorted or a sorted T cell fraction (not recorded which). The receptors derive from a male donor with ankylosing spondylitis.

There are many counts of this clonotype. The chain has TRBV5-8 and TRBJ2-3; 10 bases fit TRBD2. The CDR3 sequence is 16 residues long. The germline V gene encodes CDR1 SGHTS and CDR2 YDEGEE. Losses at the gene ends were 0 bases for V and 2 bases for J; bases not matched to a gene: 3. The CDR3 here is CASSLGTSGHTDTQYF. The CDR3 nucleotides are TGTGCCAGCAGCTTGGGGACTAGCGGACACACAGATACGCAGTATTTT.

This clonotype was picked up many times. The rearrangement joins TRBV12-3 or TRBV12-4 to TRBJ1-2; no firm D call. V gave up 6 bases and J gave up 8 bases, with 22 bases separating them. The CDR3 runs 15 residues. This chain's CDR3 is CASSPLSGPLGGYTF. DNA for the CDR3: TGTGCCAGCAGCCCCCTGAGCGGGCCACTGGGGGGCTACACCTTC.

V gene TRBV12-3 or TRBV12-4 combines with J gene TRBJ1-1; D uncertain. The ends were cut back, 2 bases at V and 3 bases at J, with 7 bases in the middle. The length of the CDR3 is 13 residues. The CDR3 DNA follows: TGTGCCAGCAGTTTACGTACCCACACTGAAGCTTTCTTT. Encoded protein: CASSLRTHTEAFF.

Many counts were recorded for this clonotype. V and J are TRBV5-1 and TRBJ2-7; 9 bases fit TRBD1. Germline V gene data show CDR1 as SGHRS and CDR2 as YFSETQ. J was trimmed by 3 bases and V by 2 bases; bases with no gene match: 3. This CDR3 is built from 14 residues. The CDR3 DNA follows: TGCGCCAGCAGCTTCGGGACAGGGTACTACGAGCAGTACTTC. It encodes CASSFGTGYYEQYF.

This clonotype has ten or more counts. V gene TRBV12-3 or TRBV12-4 combines with J gene TRBJ2-7, with D possibly matching TRBD1 (6 bases). Trimming stripped 1 base from V and 7 bases from J, with 14 bases between. The CDR3 loop spans 14 amino acids. The CDR3 reads CASSLEQGMGEQYF. The CDR3, as DNA: TGTGCCAGCAGTTTAGAACAGGGCATGGGGGAGCAGTACTTC.

This clonotype was counted ten times or more. The V gene is TRBV20-1, the J gene TRBJ1-5; weak D call: TRBD1 (5 bases). The CDR3 is made up of 14 amino acids. V lost 4 bases to trimming and J lost 2 bases, with 12 bases between them. Germline V gene sequence: CDR1 DFQATT, CDR2 SNEGSKA (reference sequence). The CDR3 bases are TGCAGTGCTAACCAAGGGGTGGGCAATCAGCCCCAGCATTTT. It encodes CSANQGVGNQPQHF.

This rearrangement joins TRBV4-3 to TRBJ2-2, with a weak D call TRBD1 (6 bases). Trimming removed 0 bases from V and 5 bases from J, with 10 bases in between. The germline gives CDR1 LGHNA, CDR2 YSLEER. This CDR3 is built from 15 residues. The CDR3 sequence: CASSQDPQGTGELFF. In DNA form, the CDR3 reads TGCGCCAGCAGCCAAGATCCCCAGGGGACCGGGGAGCTGTTTTTT.

This clonotype was recorded many times. The CDR3 loop is CSASTPQTYEQYF. CDR3 DNA: TGCAGTGCTAGTACCCCACAGACCTACGAGCAGTACTTC. The chain uses TRBV20-1 and TRBJ2-7; no clear D. This CDR3 has 13 residues. V lost 3 bases, J lost 2 bases, and 11 bases lay in between. CDR1 and CDR2 (germline): DFQATT, SNEGSKA (reference sequence).

The sample holds many counts of this clonotype. The gene calls are TRBV20-1 and TRBJ2-1, with unresolved D. Germline CDR1 and CDR2: DFQATT and SNEGSKA (reference sequence). V lost 6 bases, J lost 3 bases, and 15 bases lay in between. The CDR3 runs 14 residues. The CDR3 sequence is CSAPPARVYNEQFF. The DNA of the CDR3 is TGCAGTGCCCCACCGGCAAGGGTCTACAATGAGCAGTTCTTC.

This clonotype was picked up a small number of times. This sequence joins TRBV15 and TRBJ2-2; 9 nucleotides match TRBD1. V lost 5 bases and J lost 6; bases outside the gene matches: 4. The CDR3 runs 14 residues. Germline values: CDR1 LNHNV, CDR2 YYDKDF (reference sequence). As DNA, the CDR3 is TGTGCCACCAGCGTACGACAGGGGGCCGGGGAGCTGTTTTTT. Translating it yields CATSVRQGAGELFF.

The CDR3 spells CASSLNPFRVPGNTIYF. The CDR3 DNA is TGTGCCAGCAGCTTAAATCCTTTCCGGGTCCCCGGAAACACCATATATTTT. The rearrangement links TRBV7-8 to TRBJ1-3, with D hard to call. Trimming stripped 2 bases from V and 4 bases from J, with 18 bases between. The length of the CDR3 is 17 residues. Germline lookup yields CDR1 SGHVS and CDR2 FQNEAQ.

Ten or more counts support this clonotype. The J gene is TRBJ1-1, the V gene TRBV7-2, with TRBD1 matching over 9 bases. The ends lost 2 bases at V and 4 bases at J; junction bases unmatched: 5. Germline loops: CDR1 SGHTA, CDR2 FQGNSA. The CDR3 totals 15 residues. CDR3 in DNA: TGTGCCAGCAGCTTAACAGGGGGCGGAGGCACTGAAGCTTTCTTT. Protein product: CASSLTGGGGTEAFF. Together with reference TRBV7-2 and TRBJ1-1, the CDR3 gives the full variable domain: GAGVSQSPSNKVTEKGKDVELRCDPISGHTALYWYRQSLGQGLEFLIYFQGNSAPDKSGLPSDRFSAERTGGSVSTLTIQRTQQEDSAVYLCASSLTGGGGTEAFFGQGTRLTVV.